This is a list of T cell receptor beta chains from one sample in a study of cytomegalovirus exposure and HLA in healthy donors. This table comes from immunoSEQ multiplex PCR, and its TCRdb copy is limited to in-frame clones, with some not included. The sample includes some 70,000 clones, about 81% of them seen just once. Sequencing was performed on PBMCs. The receptors here all came from a human donor in good health. The CDR3 runs from the conserved cysteine through the conserved F or W. Each record gives: V gene, J gene, D gene, clone size, CDR3 protein, CDR3 DNA. D genes are given only for firm matches. Clone size is shown for a subset of rows, as once, few, many or a class of expanded clone.

TRBV19	TRBJ1-1	.	.	CASSISGRDFEAFF	TGTGCCAGTAGTATATCAGGCAGGGATTTTGAAGCTTTCTTT
TRBV29-1	TRBJ2-7	.	.	CSVGRDPNSYEQYF	TGCAGCGTTGGGAGGGACCCGAACTCCTACGAGCAGTACTTC
TRBV7-9	TRBJ1-1	.	once	CASSSPRGGSTEAFF	TGTGCCAGCAGCTCCCCCCGGGGGGGGTCCACTGAAGCTTTCTTT
TRBV12-5	TRBJ2-2	.	.	CASGLVQGGRAGELFF	TGTGCTAGTGGTTTGGTACAGGGTGGGAGGGCCGGGGAGCTGTTTTTT
TRBV6-5	TRBJ1-1	TRBD1	.	CASRASTGGEAFF	TGTGCCAGCAGAGCATCTACAGGGGGTGAAGCTTTCTTT
TRBV5-1	TRBJ1-5	TRBD1	medium-sized	CASRPGQGSGQPQHF	TGCGCCAGCAGACCTGGACAGGGGTCGGGTCAGCCCCAGCATTTT
TRBV7-6	TRBJ2-3	.	few	CASSSPRAADTQYF	TGTGCCAGCAGCTCCCCCAGGGCCGCAGATACGCAGTATTTT
TRBV28	TRBJ1-3	.	.	CASSLEGISSGNTIYF	TGTGCCAGCAGTTTGGAGGGTATCTCTTCTGGAAACACCATATATTTT
TRBV15	TRBJ1-5	.	few	CATSRDFRADQPQHF	TGTGCCACCAGCAGAGATTTCAGGGCGGATCAGCCCCAGCATTTT
TRBV2	TRBJ1-2	.	.	CASSPRVYGYTF	TGTGCCAGCAGTCCCAGGGTCTATGGCTACACCTTC
TRBV6-1	TRBJ1-1	.	.	CASSVRDYTEAFF	TGTGCCAGCAGTGTGCGGGACTACACTGAAGCTTTCTTT
TRBV6-5	TRBJ1-2	TRBD1	.	CATAPDRNYGYTF	TGTGCCACCGCCCCGGACAGGAACTATGGCTACACCTTC
TRBV2	TRBJ1-2	TRBD1	.	CASTQGDRGDSGYTF	TGTGCCAGCACCCAAGGGGACAGGGGAGACTCTGGCTACACCTTC
TRBV11-2	TRBJ1-2	.	.	CASSSGAFYGYTF	TGTGCCAGCAGCTCCGGTGCTTTCTATGGCTACACCTTC
TRBV29-1	TRBJ1-2	.	once	CSVGMGLSNVYTF	TGCAGCGTTGGGATGGGCTTATCGAACGTCTACACCTTC
TRBV11-1	TRBJ2-7	.	.	CASSSQGRGRGSYEQYF	TGTGCCAGCAGCTCCCAAGGCAGAGGACGGGGCTCCTACGAGCAGTACTTC
TRBV19	TRBJ1-1	.	.	CASSIEPPREGWNTEAFF	TGTGCCAGTAGTATAGAACCCCCCCGCGAGGGCTGGAACACTGAAGCTTTCTTT
TRBV6-4	TRBJ2-3	TRBD2	.	CASSALAGGRDTQYF	TGTGCCAGCAGTGCTCTAGCGGGGGGCCGCGATACGCAGTATTTT
TRBV5-1	TRBJ2-3	.	.	CASSLQTGTDTQYF	TGCGCCAGCAGCTTGCAAACGGGCACAGATACGCAGTATTTT
TRBV20-1	TRBJ2-7	.	.	CSAQAYEQYF	TGCAGTGCGCAGGCCTACGAGCAGTACTTC
TRBV7-2	TRBJ2-3	TRBD1	.	CASSGDRVDTQYF	TGTGCCAGCAGCGGGGACAGGGTAGATACGCAGTATTTT
TRBV28	TRBJ1-6	.	.	CASSMHGSSYNSPLHF	TGTGCCAGCAGTATGCACGGTAGCTCCTATAATTCACCCCTCCACTTT
TRBV7-8	TRBJ2-7	TRBD1	.	CASSPSGTGGHEQYF	TGTGCCAGCAGCCCCTCCGGGACAGGGGGCCACGAGCAGTACTTC
TRBV19	TRBJ1-1	.	.	CAIRYHRDTEAFF	TGTGCCATTAGGTACCACAGGGACACTGAAGCTTTCTTT
TRBV10-1	TRBJ2-2	.	.	CASSDRQAGELFF	TGCGCCAGCAGTGACCGCCAGGCCGGGGAGCTGTTTTTT
TRBV11-2	TRBJ2-2	.	.	CASSLDRRGRANTGELFF	TGTGCCAGCAGCTTAGATCGGAGGGGGAGGGCAAACACCGGGGAGCTGTTTTTT
TRBV7-3	TRBJ1-1	.	.	CASSTDSLNTEAFF	TGTGCCAGCAGTACCGACAGTTTGAACACTGAAGCTTTCTTT
TRBV5-4	TRBJ2-7	TRBD1	.	CASSFWDRASYEQYF	TGTGCCAGCAGCTTTTGGGACAGGGCCTCCTACGAGCAGTACTTC
TRBV18	TRBJ2-7	TRBD2	.	CASSPSGGLSHEQYF	TGTGCCAGCTCACCTAGCGGGGGCCTCTCTCACGAGCAGTACTTC
TRBV7-9	TRBJ2-5	.	.	CASSPRGGATETQYF	TGTGCCAGCAGCCCCCGCGGAGGGGCGACAGAGACCCAGTACTTC
TRBV10-1	TRBJ2-7	TRBD2	.	CASPLADPSYEQYF	TGCGCCAGCCCACTAGCGGACCCCTCCTACGAGCAGTACTTC
TRBV2	TRBJ2-5	TRBD2	.	CASSETLAGGGETQYF	TGTGCCAGCAGCGAAACGTTAGCGGGGGGCGGTGAGACCCAGTACTTC
TRBV19	TRBJ1-2	.	.	CASSSDSFFYGYTF	TGTGCCAGTAGTAGTGACAGCTTTTTCTATGGCTACACCTTC
TRBV2	TRBJ2-1	.	once	CASSGGSGPVGRNEQFF	TGTGCCAGCAGTGGAGGGAGTGGCCCGGTAGGGCGCAATGAGCAGTTCTTC
TRBV5-1	TRBJ2-7	.	.	CASSLQQGRAYEQYF	TGCGCCAGCAGCTTGCAACAGGGTAGAGCCTACGAGCAGTACTTC
TRBV19	TRBJ1-4	.	.	CASTPRPPREKLFF	TGTGCCAGTACCCCGCGGCCCCCCAGAGAAAAACTGTTTTTT
TRBV2	TRBJ2-5	.	.	CASSEMAGVKETQYF	TGTGCCAGCAGTGAAATGGCAGGGGTAAAAGAGACCCAGTACTTC
TRBV19	TRBJ2-2	.	.	CASSPGLVELFF	TGTGCCAGTAGTCCGGGTTTAGTCGAGCTGTTTTTT
TRBV28	TRBJ1-1	.	.	CASSRGNEAFF	TGTGCCAGCTCTAGGGGCAATGAAGCTTTCTTT
TRBV10-1	TRBJ2-2	.	.	CASSETLTGTDHNTGELFF	TGCGCCAGCAGTGAGACTTTAACAGGGACCGACCATAACACCGGGGAGCTGTTTTTT